This TCR beta chain was found in a study of cytomegalovirus exposure and HLA in healthy donors. Study in general: T cells numbering around 170 million yielded approximately 120 million unique TCR beta sequences in an earlier analysis. Overall study results and limits: Later analysis found that TCR beta chains associated with HLA were more clonally expanded than other, equally common chains. As a later analysis showed, a missense DCLRE1C variant was linked to trimming of TCR beta V- and J-genes.

For this clone: Its antigen is unknown.

The CDR3 is 14 amino acids. The trim removed 5 bases at V and 4 bases at J, leaving 2 bases unmatched. The germline V gene encodes CDR1 SGHTA and CDR2 FQGNSA. The PCR made use of 60 Vbeta and 13 Jbeta primers. Here immunoSEQ multiplex PCR was the method, and the copy in TCRdb shows in-frame clones only, minus some. Of about 170,000 clones in the sample, about 85% are singletons; the top ten hold about 2.4%. Specimen: PBMCs. The receptor was derived from a man aged 30 to 45 in good health and CMV-seropositive. This chain joins TRBV7-2 and TRBJ2-7; the match to TRBD2 covers 13 bases. CDR3 amino acids: CASSPGLAGYEQYF. For the CDR3, the DNA is TGTGCCAGCAGCCCGGGACTAGCGGGATACGAGCAGTACTTC.